This TCR beta chain was found in a study of human T cells and chemical hapten exposure (dated by TCRdb to the early 2020s). Describing the broader study: For sensitization, 2% DPC in acetone was applied to a roughly 2 cm by roughly 2 cm area of upper inner arm skin. Weekly therapeutic DPC doses were additionally applied to the scalp of patients throughout the roughly 22-week study period. Patch testing on the upper back used Finn chambers containing 0.01% DPC, with scoring done after 6 days according to International Contact Dermatitis Research Group standards. The mostly female patient cohort included alopecia areata with under or over 50% scalp involvement, alopecia totalis and alopecia universalis. Libraries were pooled for sequencing, and per-sample TCR yields varied mainly because of small differences in library volumes within the pool. In alopecia patients, the study followed how the peripheral blood TCR repertoire changed in vivo over primary and secondary sensitization to diphenylcyclopropenone (DPC), a hapten. Blood was sampled from patients pre-sensitization (week 0) and at 2, 6 and about 24 weeks after DPC sensitization. Roughly 30 alopecia patients provided blood for TCR sequencing at one to four time points (pre-sensitization, 2, 6 and 24 weeks). Results the study describes overall, beyond this receptor: Repeated subsampling changed both the strength of the expansion versus patch-test correlation and the threshold at which that correlation became significant. Alopecia, a presumed autoimmune disease, was present in all patients, so the immune response of the patients might differ from that of healthy individuals. The number of TCRs above 1 in 1000 frequency did not change with DPC sensitization; there was no evidence of global repertoire structure alterations. A positive correlation was found between the number of PT1 expanded TCRs and patch test score, with significance reached at thresholds 8, 16 and 32 but not 4. Significantly more large CDR3 similarity clusters were formed by expanded TCRs than by pre-sensitization or healthy control sets, consistent with antigen-driven responses.

The library came from RACE. Sequencing used a NextSeq 500. During library preparation, unique molecular identifiers were attached to individual cDNA molecules so that TCRs could be counted in a quantitative, reproducible way. Both TCR alpha and TCR beta chains were sequenced from each blood RNA sample. Per the original workflow: The median number of TCRs per sample was roughly 98,000, ranging from roughly 23,224 to 690,600. V, J and CDR3 annotation of the TCR reads was carried out using the Decombinator software suite. For PS versus PT1 abundance plots, all samples were subsampled to the same number of TCRs (28,000). TCRs were defined as expanded if absent before sensitization and observed at least eight times at the 2-week time point. Using fastp trimming at Q25 and MiXCR clonotype assembly, TCRdb reanalyzed the public sequencing data and kept in-frame beta chains. Rows with one shared CDR3 protein collapse into an entry with the most common genes and DNA. TCRdb's processing, not the authors', yielded these V and J calls. A total of around 260,000 distinct CDR3 sequences appear in this sample, 7% to 10% of them only once. Over 2% of the sample is in the top ten clones.

This clonotype was counted at least ten times. The antigen it recognizes is unknown. Within one base of it there is no much larger clone, and no base qualities were kept. Interpreted using the paper, the time point label stands for: pre-sensitization, week 0. The sample's treatment or condition, from its label and the paper: therapeutic diphenylcyclopropenone sensitization with weekly scalp DPC. At every patch-test visit, the blood draw took place before the patch test was put on. Eligible patients were aged 18 to 70, diagnosed with alopecia, deemed suitable for DPC therapy, and excluded if pregnant. Total RNA was extracted from unfractionated whole blood collected in Tempus Blood RNA tubes. The CDR3 sequence holds 13 residues, the cysteine and phenylalanine included. The only DNA kept is the CDR3, 39 bases in frame from the first base. V is reduced by 1 base and J by 5 bases, leaving a spacing of 8 bases between them. The germline V gene gives CDR1 as MNHNS and CDR2 as SASEGT.

The sequence was obtained from a woman between 35 and 50 years old with alopecia areata. Some clones in this sample may be carry-over from other donors' samples. Here the sequenced sample was whole blood, taken in connection with sensitization to the hapten diphenylcyclopropenone (DPC). The rearranged segments are TRBV6-1 and TRBJ1-1, with a tentative D gene TRBD1 over 5 matching bases. The CDR3 has the sequence CASSEGGLTEAFF. The DNA sequence follows: TGTGCCAGCAGTGAAGGGGGGTTAACTGAAGCTTTCTTT.